This TCR beta chain was observed in a study of shared clonotypes between healthy human individuals. General study findings and limits: Rarefaction curves obtained for sorted subsets showed sequencing incomplete despite large depth.

Profiling relied on immunoSEQ multiplex PCR, and the TCRdb table lists in-frame clones only, not all of them. The sample yields under 1,900,000 clones, about 98.5% seen once. Both subsets, CD45RA+ naive and CD45RA-negative memory, were split from the CD4+ cells. Trimming cost V 4 bases and J 6 bases; bases outside gene matches: 6. The CDR3 loop spans 14 amino acids. From germline, CDR1 is SNHLY and CDR2 FYNNEI. Comments on this clone: Its matching antigen is unknown.

The sample taken for sequencing was naive CD4+ T cells sorted from blood. The subset here: CD45RA+ positively selected. This chain joins TRBV2 and TRBJ2-7, with 10 positions matching TRBD1. The TCR was taken from a man younger than 40 in good health. The DNA for the CDR3 is TGTGCCAGCAGTGCGACAGGGGGCGAAGGCGAGCAGTACTTC. Its protein product is CASSATGGEGEQYF. Full variable domain (rest looked up from reference TRBV2 and TRBJ2-7): EPEVTQTPSHQVTQMGQEVILRCVPISNHLYFYWYRQILGQKVEFLVSFYNNEISEKSEIFDDQFSVERPDGSNFTLKIRSTKLEDSAMYFCASSATGGEGEQYFGPGTRLTVT.